This T cell receptor beta chain was documented in a study of T cell responses to AZD1222 COVID-19 vaccine. This CDR3 has 13 amino acids. The germline V gene encodes CDR1 LNHDA and CDR2 SQIVND (reference sequence). The germline V and J ends were trimmed by 10 bases and 2 bases, with 15 bases remaining between them. Sequencing was performed with immunoSEQ multiplex PCR; in TCRdb, only in-frame clones are kept and a portion is missing. The table has about 91,000 clones, approximately 90% seen once. The TCR comes from an adult who received the AZD1222 COVID-19 vaccine. Specimen: peripheral blood, collected 28 days after the second AZD1222 dose. The gene calls are TRBV19 and TRBJ2-7, with unresolved D. CDR3 nucleotides: TGTGCCACCTCGGCAGCGCCGACCTACGAGCAGTACTTC. This gives the protein CATSAAPTYEQYF.